Below, 16 T cell receptor beta chains from the same sample are listed, as sequenced in a study of blood T cell repertoires in COVID-19. TCRdb's table, derived via immunoSEQ multiplex PCR, lists solely in-frame clones and lacks some. The sample yields about 170,000 clones, around 87% seen once. The source material was peripheral blood. Receptors were obtained from a man aged 18 to 35 with active or convalescent COVID-19.

V and J are TRBV7-2 and TRBJ2-2; D is perhaps TRBD2 (5 bases). This CDR3 spans 14 amino acids. CDR1 SGHTA and CDR2 FQGNSA come from the germline V gene. With 3 bases removed from V and 3 bases from J, the gap between germline ends came to 8 bases. The DNA of the CDR3 is TGTGCCAGCAGCTTTCTGAGGGACACCGGGGAGCTGTTTTTT. It encodes CASSFLRDTGELFF. The whole variable domain, filled in from reference TRBV7-2 and TRBJ2-2, reads GAGVSQSPSNKVTEKGKDVELRCDPISGHTALYWYRQSLGQGLEFLIYFQGNSAPDKSGLPSDRFSAERTGGSVSTLTIQRTQQEDSAVYLCASSFLRDTGELFFGEGSRLTVL.

The count of this clone is one. This chain connects TRBV11-2 to TRBJ1-6, with 7 bases fitting TRBD1. This CDR3 contains 16 residues. Germline assignment: CDR1 SGHAT and CDR2 FQNNGV. With V trimmed by 4 bases and J by 7 bases, 10 bases remained unmatched. For the CDR3, the DNA is TGTGCCAGCAGCTCGTCCGGGACAGACCTAAATTCACCCCTCCACTTT. Amino acid sequence: CASSSSGTDLNSPLHF.

The rearrangement links TRBV24-1 to TRBJ2-1; D perhaps matches TRBD1 (5 bases). The CDR3 runs 15 residues. Germline loops: CDR1 KGHDR, CDR2 SFDVKD. Trimming left V 3 bases short and J 5 bases short, with 13 bases between. CDR3 DNA sequence: TGTGCCACCAGTGATGGTGGCCAGGGCCACAATGAGCAGTTCTTC. Translation gives CATSDGGQGHNEQFF.

The gene calls are TRBV4-1 and TRBJ2-2; 12 nucleotides match TRBD2. Trimming at V came to 1 base and at J to 5 bases, leaving 5 bases not matched to a gene. The CDR3 has 17 amino acids. Germline V lookup: CDR1 MGHRA, CDR2 YSYEKL. The CDR3 bases are TGCGCCAGCAGCCAAGGACTAGCGGGGGTAAAGACCGGGGAGCTGTTTTTT. Encoded protein: CASSQGLAGVKTGELFF.

The chain joins TRBV7-8 to TRBJ1-4; D is ambiguous. Germline V CDR1 and CDR2: SGHVS, FQNEAQ. The CDR3 has 20 residues. V gave up 2 bases and J gave up 7 bases, with 29 bases separating them. The CDR3 region has the DNA TGTGCCAGCAGCTTAAAGTCCGTTTTTTTGGAGATCCTCTCTTCTGAAAAACTGTTTTTT. Translation gives CASSLKSVFLEILSSEKLFF.

The chain is built from TRBV25-1 and TRBJ2-7; no clear D. The DNA matches TRBJ2-1 better at its end, which makes the J call doubtful. Germline V lookup: CDR1 MGHDK, CDR2 SYGVNS. The CDR3 sequence is 12 residues long. The CDR3, as DNA: TGTGCCAGCAGTGACCGCGGTTATGAGCAGTTCTTC. Amino acid sequence: CASSDRGYEQFF.

The chain recombines TRBV7-8 with TRBJ1-1; D uncertain. Deletions cut 2 bases from V and 7 bases from J, with 11 bases between. The CDR3 covers 13 residues. In germline, CDR1 is SGHVS, CDR2 FQNEAQ. The CDR3, as DNA: TGTGCCAGCAGCTTAATTGGCGAGGGTGAAGCTTTCTTT. Translating gives CASSLIGEGEAFF.

CDR3 sequence reads: CASSNYKASYGYTF. The CDR3 coding sequence is TGTGCCAGTAGTAACTACAAAGCGAGCTATGGCTACACCTTC. The rearrangement links TRBV19 to TRBJ1-2; no clear D gene. The CDR3 sequence is 14 residues long. The V gene's germline CDR1 is LNHDA and CDR2 SQIVND (reference sequence). Between the trimmed V and J ends, which lost 4 bases and 4 bases, there was a span of 13 bases. The entire variable domain, with the rest obtained from reference TRBV19 and TRBJ1-2, is as follows: DGGITQSPKYLFRKEGQNVTLSCEQNLNHDAMYWYRQDPGQGLRLIYYSQIVNDFQKGDIAEGYSVSREKKESFPLTVTSAQKNPTAFYLCASSNYKASYGYTFGSGTRLTVV.

V is TRBV6-5 and J is TRBJ2-2; 10 nucleotides align to TRBD2. The junction had 3 bases not matched to a gene; V was cut back by 5 bases and J by 6 bases. The germline CDR1 and CDR2 sequences are MNHEY and SVGAGI. The CDR3 contains 14 residues. The CDR3 DNA sequence: TGTGCCAGCAGTCTAGCGGGAGTCTCCGGGGAGCTGTTTTTT. This encodes CASSLAGVSGELFF.

The chain couples TRBV29-1 to TRBJ2-5; 7 bases fit TRBD1. The J segment lost 4 bases and the V segment lost 5 bases, leaving 7 bases of the junction unmatched. The CDR3 extends over 13 amino acids. The germline gives CDR1 SQVTM, CDR2 ANQGSEA. CDR3 DNA: TGCAGCGTTCAGAGGGGGCTGGGAGAGACCCAGTACTTC. This encodes CSVQRGLGETQYF. The full variable domain, with the rest looked up from reference TRBV29-1 and TRBJ2-5, is SAVISQKPSRDICQRGTSLTIQCQVDSQVTMMFWYRQQPGQSLTLIATANQGSEATYESGFVIDKFPISRPNLTFSTLTVSNMSPEDSSIYLCSVQRGLGETQYFGPGTRLLVL.

This chain uses TRBV6-5 with TRBJ2-2; maybe TRBD2 (5 bases). The length of the CDR3 is 14 residues. Germline V lookup: CDR1 MNHEY, CDR2 SVGAGI. Trimming removed 8 bases from V and 1 base from J, with 11 bases in between. The CDR3 loop is CASLWTLNTGELFF. The CDR3 region has the DNA TGTGCCAGCTTGTGGACTTTGAACACCGGGGAGCTGTTTTTT.

The J gene is TRBJ2-4, the V gene TRBV5-4; TRBD1 is a possible D gene (7 bases). This CDR3 spans 15 amino acids. The germline V and J ends were trimmed by 4 bases and 1 base, with 12 bases remaining between them. From germline, CDR1 is SGHNT and CDR2 YYREEE (reference sequence). CDR3 protein: CASSPGGTAKNIQYF. CDR3 sequence (DNA): TGTGCCAGCAGCCCAGGGGGGACCGCCAAAAACATTCAGTACTTC. The entire variable domain, with the rest obtained from reference TRBV5-4 and TRBJ2-4, is as follows: ETGVTQSPTHLIKTRGQQVTLRCSSQSGHNTVSWYQQALGQGPQFIFQYYREEENGRGNFPPRFSGLQFPNYSSELNVNALELDDSALYLCASSPGGTAKNIQYFGAGTRLSVL.

The CDR3 sequence: CASSLSGLAGTPGTTDTQYF. The CDR3 DNA follows: TGTGCCAGCAGTTTATCTGGACTAGCGGGGACCCCCGGAACCACAGATACGCAGTATTTT. The chain has TRBV27 and TRBJ2-3; 12 bases fit TRBD2. J was trimmed by 2 bases and V by 0 bases; bases with no gene match: 12. The germline V gene encodes CDR1 MNHEY and CDR2 SMNVEV (reference sequence). The length of the CDR3 is 20 residues.

The V call is TRBV7-7, the J call TRBJ2-2; 9 bases are shared with TRBD1. CDR3 length equals 17 residues. V dropped 4 bases and J dropped 8; count of bases not matched to a gene: 14. Germline CDR1 SSHAT, CDR2 FNYEAQ (reference sequence). The CDR3 nucleotides are TGTGCCAGCAGCTCGACTTCCGGGACAGGGTCTGAAGGGGAGCTGTTTTTT. Protein product: CASSSTSGTGSEGELFF.

The rearrangement links TRBV3-1 (or the pseudogene TRBV3-2) to TRBJ2-7; the D is unclear. CDR3 length: 15 amino acids. The germline V gene encodes CDR1 LGHDT and CDR2 YNNKEL (reference sequence). The ends were cut back, 3 bases at V and 4 bases at J, with 16 bases in the middle. CDR3 nucleotides: TGTGCCAGCAGCCAGAGACTGAAGACTCTTTACGAGCAGTACGTC. Amino acids: CASSQRLKTLYEQYV.

The CDR3 protein is CASSQDGHTNSNQPQHF. The CDR3 DNA sequence: TGCGCCAGCAGCCAAGATGGACATACAAATAGCAATCAGCCCCAGCATTTT. The chain couples TRBV4-1 to TRBJ1-5, with a possible D match to TRBD1 (5 bases). The CDR3 is 17 amino acids. The ends were cut back, 0 bases at V and 0 bases at J, with 12 bases in the middle. CDR1 is MGHRA, CDR2 YSYEKL, per germline.